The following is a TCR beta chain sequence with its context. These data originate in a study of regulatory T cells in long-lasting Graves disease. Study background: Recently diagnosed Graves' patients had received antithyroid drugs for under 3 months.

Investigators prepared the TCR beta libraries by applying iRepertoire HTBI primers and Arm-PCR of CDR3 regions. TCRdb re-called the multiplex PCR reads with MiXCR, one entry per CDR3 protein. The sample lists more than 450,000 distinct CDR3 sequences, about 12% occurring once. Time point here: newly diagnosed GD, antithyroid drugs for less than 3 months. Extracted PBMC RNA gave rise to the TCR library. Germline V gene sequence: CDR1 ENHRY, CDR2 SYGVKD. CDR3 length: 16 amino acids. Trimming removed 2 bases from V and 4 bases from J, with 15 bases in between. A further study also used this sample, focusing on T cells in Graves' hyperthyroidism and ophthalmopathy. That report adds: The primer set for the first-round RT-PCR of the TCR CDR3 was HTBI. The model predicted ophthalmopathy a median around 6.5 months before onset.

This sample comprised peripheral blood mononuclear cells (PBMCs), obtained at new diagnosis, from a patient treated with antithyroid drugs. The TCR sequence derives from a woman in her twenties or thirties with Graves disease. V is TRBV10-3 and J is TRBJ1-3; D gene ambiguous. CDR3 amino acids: CAISEASSIRGNTIYF. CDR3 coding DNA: TGTGCCATCAGTGAGGCATCTTCCATAAGGGGAAACACCATATATTTT.